This record concerns one T cell receptor (beta chain) sequence. It has no known antigen specificity. No per-base quality is available; no much larger clone lies one base away. These data originate in a study of T-cell reconstitution after alpha-beta-depleted transplantation in children (dated by TCRdb to the mid-2010s). In the study overall: Using TCR repertoire profiling, the study followed T-cell immune reconstitution in a quantitative way in children after TCRalphabeta/CD19-depleted allogeneic hematopoietic cell transplantation.

Receptors were amplified or captured by PCR. Sequencer: Illumina HiSeq 2500. Molecular barcoding was employed in the preparation of TCR libraries, with unique molecular identifiers being used to normalize TCRbeta repertoire quantification. Clones were called with MiXCR by TCRdb after fastp trimmed the public reads at Q25, and only in-frame beta chains were retained. Duplicate CDR3 protein sequences are folded into a single record with the most common DNA and genes. The sample profile shows roughly 350,000 distinct CDR3 sequences; under 20% of them were found once. Jointly, the top ten make up around two fifths of the sample. What this sample's treatment or condition label stands for: allogeneic hematopoietic cell transplantation with graft depleted of TCRalphabeta T cells and CD19 B cells. The children who served as transplant recipients had been given grafts of TCRalphabeta/CD19-depleted allogeneic hematopoietic cells.

The CDR3 contains 15 residues, cysteine and phenylalanine counted. Only the CDR3 DNA stays, 45 bases, in frame from base 1. Between the V and J ends, shortened by 3 bases and 6 bases respectively, the junction contains 15 bases. What the work shows at the level of the full study, not this receptor alone: The apparently early recovery of alphabetaT-cell counts about two months after transplant reportedly depended on only several hundred rapidly expanded clones that came from non-depleted graft cells. Over subsequent months, a decline in hyperexpanded clone frequencies was noted, and after one year, T-cell counts and TCRbeta diversity were mostly ascribed to newly produced T cells. In some patients, the high TCRbeta diversity seen at day 60 was put down to recipient T cells and intrathymic progenitors that had survived conditioning.

The sequencing here drew on PBMCs, mostly from graft donor cells, taken 360 days after TCRalphabeta/CD19-depleted stem cell transplant. The receptor chain draws on TRBV12-3 or TRBV12-4 and TRBJ1-5; the D gene identity is not certain. This TCR came from a male patient aged 2 to 9 who had a stem cell transplant for acute lymphoblastic leukemia, so the T cells may come from the graft donor. The nucleotide sequence is TGTGCCAGCAGTTTCGAATGGGGAGCGTTTCAGCCCCAGCATTTT. This sequence encodes CASSFEWGAFQPQHF.